This T cell receptor beta chain was sequenced during a study of blood T cell repertoires in COVID-19. Study-level information: Sites in the United States, Italy and Spain provided acute and convalescent COVID-19 samples. T cells, B-cell-depleted T cells, or PBMCs provided the cDNA or gDNA that served as material.

In the study's own analysis: Using reference gene primer amplification, nucleated cell counts were estimated. This table comes from immunoSEQ multiplex PCR, and its TCRdb copy is limited to in-frame clones, with some not included. That table gives V, J and clone size, and the DNA gave D and trimming. The sample yields 650,000 to 800,000 clones, over 80% seen once. A single count supports this clone. The CDR3 is 15 residues long. The germline V gene encodes CDR1 SGHAT and CDR2 FQNNGV. The V end lost 4 bases, the J end lost 2 bases, and 13 bases lay between the germline ends. The clonotype comes from a woman in her late teens or twenties with acute or convalescent COVID-19. V usage is TRBV11-2 and J usage is TRBJ2-3; D not certain. The sequenced sample was peripheral blood. The CDR3 region is CASSSAGVYTDTQYF. CDR3 nucleotides: TGTGCCAGCAGCTCAGCCGGAGTGTACACAGATACGCAGTATTTT. The full variable domain, its missing parts supplied by reference TRBV11-2 and TRBJ2-3, is EAGVAQSPRYKIIEKRQSVAFWCNPISGHATLYWYQQILGQGPKLLIQFQNNGVVDDSQLPKDRFSAERLKGVDSTLKIQPAKLEDSAVYLCASSSAGVYTDTQYFGPGTRLTVL.